This TCR beta chain was retrieved from a study of OX40 agonist ivuxolimab in advanced cancers. The wider study: With ivuxolimab, an agonistic anti-OX40 (CD134) antibody, patients were treated. Eligibility rules accepted prior anti-PD-1, anti-PD-L1 or anti-CTLA-4 therapy, and around 40% had some. Hepatocellular carcinoma, melanoma, renal cell or head and neck cancer was diagnosed in the dose-escalation patients.

CDR3 length equals 14 residues. Germline CDR1 and CDR2: LNHDA and SQIVND (reference sequence). V lost 9 bases and J lost 2; bases outside the gene matches: 6. Data came from immunoSEQ multiplex PCR; TCRdb stores just in-frame clones and leaves some out. The sample includes tens of thousands of clones, about 87% seen only once; the top ten take about 2%. The material sequenced was CD4+ or CD8+ T cells sorted from blood, taken in a trial of the OX40 agonist ivuxolimab. The clonotype was recovered from an adult with an advanced solid tumor such as melanoma, head and neck, liver or kidney cancer. The chain links TRBV19 to TRBJ1-5; the match to TRBD1 covers 8 bases. The CDR3 DNA sequence: TGTGCCAGAGGAGAGGGACAGGGCAATCAGCCCCAGCATTTT. Its translation is CARGEGQGNQPQHF. Supplemented by reference TRBV19 and TRBJ1-5, the full variable domain reads DGGITQSPKYLFRKEGQNVTLSCEQNLNHDAMYWYRQDPGQGLRLIYYSQIVNDFQKGDIAEGYSVSREKKESFPLTVTSAQKNPTAFYLCARGEGQGNQPQHFGDGTRLSIL.